Listed below are T cell receptor beta chains from one sample, sequenced in a study of shared clonotypes between healthy human individuals. Profiling relied on immunoSEQ multiplex PCR, and the TCRdb table lists in-frame clones only, not all of them. The sample contains millions of clones, roughly 94% of which appear only once. Sequencing was carried out using naive CD4+ T cells sorted from blood. The receptors derive from a man aged 18 to 29 in good health. The CDR3 runs from the conserved cysteine through the conserved F or W. The order of the fields is J gene, V gene, CDR3 length, CDR3 protein.

TRBJ2-6	TRBV6-4	16	CASSEQQVTGANVLTF
TRBJ2-5	TRBV4-1	17	CASSPRTSGTYQETQYF
TRBJ2-6	TRBV4-1	18	CASSQPAGYISGANVLTF
TRBJ1-4	TRBV29-1	14	CSVLIGTGGEKLFF
TRBJ2-1	TRBV7-2	15	CASSLSGSSYNEQFF
TRBJ2-3	TRBV5-1	18	CASSHTSGRAVGSDTQYF
TRBJ2-7	TRBV18	14	CASSPQDTSYEQYF
TRBJ1-2	TRBV5-1	14	CASSSGQGSYGYTF
TRBJ1-2	TRBV27	14	CASSYREGSYGYTF
TRBJ1-1	TRBV5-1	14	CASSLAYSNTEAFF